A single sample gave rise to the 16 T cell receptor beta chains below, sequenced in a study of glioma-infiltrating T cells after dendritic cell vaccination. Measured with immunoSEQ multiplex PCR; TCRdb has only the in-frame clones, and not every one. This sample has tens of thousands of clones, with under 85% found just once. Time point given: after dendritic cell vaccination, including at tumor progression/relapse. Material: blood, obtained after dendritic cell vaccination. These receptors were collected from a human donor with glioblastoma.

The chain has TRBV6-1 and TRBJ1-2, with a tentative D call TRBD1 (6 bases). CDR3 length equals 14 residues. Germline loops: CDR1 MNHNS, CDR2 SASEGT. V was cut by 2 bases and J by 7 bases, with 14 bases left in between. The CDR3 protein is CASSEWDMRLGYTF. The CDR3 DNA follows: TGTGCCAGCAGTGAATGGGACATGAGACTTGGCTACACCTTC.

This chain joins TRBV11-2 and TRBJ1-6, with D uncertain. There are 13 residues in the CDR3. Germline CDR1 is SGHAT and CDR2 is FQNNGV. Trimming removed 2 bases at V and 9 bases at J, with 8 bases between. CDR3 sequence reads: CASSLKGSSPLHF. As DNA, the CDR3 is TGTGCCAGCAGCTTAAAAGGGAGTTCACCCCTCCACTTT.

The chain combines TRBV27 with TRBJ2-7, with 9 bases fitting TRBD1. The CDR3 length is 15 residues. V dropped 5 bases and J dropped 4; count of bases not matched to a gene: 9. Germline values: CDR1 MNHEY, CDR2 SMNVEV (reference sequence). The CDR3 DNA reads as TGTGCCAGCAGTCCGAAACAGGGGGCTGGGTACGAGCAGTACTTC. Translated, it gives CASSPKQGAGYEQYF.

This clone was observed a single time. The CDR3 DNA reads as TGCAGCGTTACGGAAATCAGGGTTTCAGGGGACGCCGGGGAGCTGTTTTTT. Its translation: CSVTEIRVSGDAGELFF. V and J are TRBV29-1 and TRBJ2-2; maybe TRBD1 (6 bases). Germline values: CDR1 SQVTM, CDR2 ANQGSEA. Trimming left V 5 bases short and J 6 bases short, with 25 bases between. This CDR3 has 17 residues.

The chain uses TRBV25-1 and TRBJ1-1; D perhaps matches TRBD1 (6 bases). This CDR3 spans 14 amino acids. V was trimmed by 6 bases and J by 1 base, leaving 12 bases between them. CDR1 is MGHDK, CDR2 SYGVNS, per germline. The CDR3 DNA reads TGTGCCAGCAGCATCCAGGGGCGGAACACTGAAGCTTTCTTT. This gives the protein CASSIQGRNTEAFF.

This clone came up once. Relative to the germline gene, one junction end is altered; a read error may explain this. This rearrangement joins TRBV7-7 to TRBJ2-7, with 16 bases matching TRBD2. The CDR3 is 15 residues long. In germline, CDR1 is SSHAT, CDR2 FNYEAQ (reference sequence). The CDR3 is CASSEGLAGGGEQYF. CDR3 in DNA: TGTGCTAGCAGCGAGGGACTAGCGGGGGGGGGAGAGCAGTACTTC.

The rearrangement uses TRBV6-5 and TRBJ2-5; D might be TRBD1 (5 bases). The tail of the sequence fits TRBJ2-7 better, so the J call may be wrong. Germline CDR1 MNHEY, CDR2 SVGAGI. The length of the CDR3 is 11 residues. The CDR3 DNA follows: TGTGCCAGCAATCAGGGTGGCGAGCAGTACTTC. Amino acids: CASNQGGEQYF.

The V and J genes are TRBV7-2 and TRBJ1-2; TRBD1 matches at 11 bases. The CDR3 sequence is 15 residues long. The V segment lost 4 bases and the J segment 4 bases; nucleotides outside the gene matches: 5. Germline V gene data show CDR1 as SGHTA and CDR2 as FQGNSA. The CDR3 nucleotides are TGTGCCAGCAGCTCCCCGGACAGGGGGCTCTATGGCTACACCTTC. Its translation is CASSSPDRGLYGYTF.

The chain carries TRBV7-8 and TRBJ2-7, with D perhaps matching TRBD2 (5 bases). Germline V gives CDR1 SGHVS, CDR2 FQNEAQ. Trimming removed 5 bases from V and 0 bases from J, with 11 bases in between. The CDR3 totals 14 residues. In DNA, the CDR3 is TGTGCCAGCAGCCCAGCCGGGATCTCCTACGAGCAGTACTTC. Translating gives CASSPAGISYEQYF.

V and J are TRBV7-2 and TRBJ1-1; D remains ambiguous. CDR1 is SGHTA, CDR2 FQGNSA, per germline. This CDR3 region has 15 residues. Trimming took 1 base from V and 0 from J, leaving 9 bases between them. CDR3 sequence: CASSLVQTLNTEAFF. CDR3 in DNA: TGTGCCAGCAGCTTAGTGCAGACTCTGAACACTGAAGCTTTCTTT.

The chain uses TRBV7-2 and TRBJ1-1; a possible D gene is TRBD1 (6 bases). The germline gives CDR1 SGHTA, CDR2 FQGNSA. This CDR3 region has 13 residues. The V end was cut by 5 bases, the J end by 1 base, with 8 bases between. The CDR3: CASSRQENTEAFF. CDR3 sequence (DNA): TGTGCCAGCAGCCGACAGGAGAACACTGAAGCTTTCTTT.

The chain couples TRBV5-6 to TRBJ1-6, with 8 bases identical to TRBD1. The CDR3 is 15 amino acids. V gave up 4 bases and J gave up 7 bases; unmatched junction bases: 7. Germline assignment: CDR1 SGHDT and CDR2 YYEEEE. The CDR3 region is CASSIQGAGNSPLHF. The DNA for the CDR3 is TGTGCCAGCAGCATTCAGGGGGCTGGGAATTCACCCCTCCACTTT.

CDR3 in amino acids: CASSRTSGGRNEQFF. In nucleotides, the CDR3 is TGTGCCAGCAGCCGGACTAGCGGGGGTCGCAATGAGCAGTTCTTC. The rearrangement links TRBV6-5 to TRBJ2-1; 13 bases line up with TRBD2. Germline assignment: CDR1 MNHEY and CDR2 SVGAGI. Losses at the gene ends were 6 bases for V and 6 bases for J; bases not matched to a gene: 5. The CDR3 contains 15 residues.

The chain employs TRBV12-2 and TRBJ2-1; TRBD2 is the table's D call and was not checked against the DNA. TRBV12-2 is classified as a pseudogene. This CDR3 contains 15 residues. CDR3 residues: CASRPRSSGGHEQFF. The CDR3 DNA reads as TGTGCAAGTCGCCCGAGGTCTAGCGGGGGGCATGAGCAGTTCTTC.

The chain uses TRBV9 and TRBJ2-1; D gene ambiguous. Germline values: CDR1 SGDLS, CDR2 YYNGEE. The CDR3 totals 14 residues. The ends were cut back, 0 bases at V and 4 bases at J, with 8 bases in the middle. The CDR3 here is CASSVVSEYNEQFF. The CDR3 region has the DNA TGTGCCAGCAGCGTAGTGTCAGAATACAATGAGCAGTTCTTC.

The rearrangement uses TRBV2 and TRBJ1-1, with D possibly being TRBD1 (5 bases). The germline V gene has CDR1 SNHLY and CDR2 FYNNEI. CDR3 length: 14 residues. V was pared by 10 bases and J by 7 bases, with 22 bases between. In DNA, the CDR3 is TGTGCCACCATTGCGGGGCTCGGACGGATTGAAGCTTTCTTT. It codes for CATIAGLGRIEAFF. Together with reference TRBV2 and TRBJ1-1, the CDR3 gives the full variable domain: EPEVTQTPSHQVTQMGQEVILRCVPISNHLYFYWYRQILGQKVEFLVSFYNNEISEKSEIFDDQFSVERPDGSNFTLKIRSTKLEDSAMYFCATIAGLGRIEAFFGQGTRLTVV.